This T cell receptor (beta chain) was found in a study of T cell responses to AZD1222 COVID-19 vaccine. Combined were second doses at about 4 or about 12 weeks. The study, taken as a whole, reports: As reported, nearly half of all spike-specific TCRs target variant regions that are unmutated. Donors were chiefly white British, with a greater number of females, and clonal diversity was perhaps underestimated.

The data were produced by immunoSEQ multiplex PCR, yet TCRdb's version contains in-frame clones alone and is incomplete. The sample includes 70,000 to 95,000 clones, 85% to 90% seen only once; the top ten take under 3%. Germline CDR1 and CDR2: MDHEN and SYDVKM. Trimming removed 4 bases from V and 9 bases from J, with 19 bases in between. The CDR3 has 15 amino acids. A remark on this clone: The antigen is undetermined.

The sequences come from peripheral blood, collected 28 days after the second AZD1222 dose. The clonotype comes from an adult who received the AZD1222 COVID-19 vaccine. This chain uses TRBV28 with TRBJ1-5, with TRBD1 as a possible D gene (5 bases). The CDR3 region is CASSSRYRDVRPQHF. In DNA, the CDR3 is TGTGCCAGCAGTTCCCGATACCGGGACGTGAGGCCCCAGCATTTT.